This T cell receptor beta chain was sequenced for a study of T-cell reconstitution after alpha-beta-depleted transplantation in children. This clonotype appeared a few times. Preparation of the TCRbeta library used unique molecular identifiers. TCRdb reanalysed the PCR reads using MiXCR and keeps one entry per CDR3 protein. Of 450,000 to 600,000 distinct CDR3 sequences detected, roughly 18% appear once; the ten largest clones hold over 3%. The CDR3 length is 15 residues. J lost 3 bases, V lost 4 bases, and 3 bases had no gene match. Germline assignment: CDR1 SGHRS and CDR2 YFSETQ. The rearrangement uses TRBV5-1 and TRBJ2-1, with 11 bases fitting TRBD1. The starting material was PBMCs from the stem cell graft donor, obtained from the stem cell graft. This clonotype was sampled from a human donor who donated a stem cell graft to a child with acute lymphoblastic leukemia. The CDR3 loop reads CASSGGTGGYNEQFF. The DNA of the CDR3 is TGCGCCAGCAGCGGCGGGACAGGGGGCTACAATGAGCAGTTCTTC.